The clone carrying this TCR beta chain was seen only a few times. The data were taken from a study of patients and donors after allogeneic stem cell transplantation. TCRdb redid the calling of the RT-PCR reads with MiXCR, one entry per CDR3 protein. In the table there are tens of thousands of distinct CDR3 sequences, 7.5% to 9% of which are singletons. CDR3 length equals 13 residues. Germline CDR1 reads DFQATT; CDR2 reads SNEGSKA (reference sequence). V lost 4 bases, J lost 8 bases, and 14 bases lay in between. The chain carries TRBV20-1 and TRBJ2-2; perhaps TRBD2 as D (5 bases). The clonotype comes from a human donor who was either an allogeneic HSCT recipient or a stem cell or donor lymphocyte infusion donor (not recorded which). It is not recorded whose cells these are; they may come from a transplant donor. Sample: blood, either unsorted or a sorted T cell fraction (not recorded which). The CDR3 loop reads CSANQRPGGELFF. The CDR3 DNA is TGCAGTGCTAATCAGCGCCCGGGAGGGGAGCTGTTTTTT.